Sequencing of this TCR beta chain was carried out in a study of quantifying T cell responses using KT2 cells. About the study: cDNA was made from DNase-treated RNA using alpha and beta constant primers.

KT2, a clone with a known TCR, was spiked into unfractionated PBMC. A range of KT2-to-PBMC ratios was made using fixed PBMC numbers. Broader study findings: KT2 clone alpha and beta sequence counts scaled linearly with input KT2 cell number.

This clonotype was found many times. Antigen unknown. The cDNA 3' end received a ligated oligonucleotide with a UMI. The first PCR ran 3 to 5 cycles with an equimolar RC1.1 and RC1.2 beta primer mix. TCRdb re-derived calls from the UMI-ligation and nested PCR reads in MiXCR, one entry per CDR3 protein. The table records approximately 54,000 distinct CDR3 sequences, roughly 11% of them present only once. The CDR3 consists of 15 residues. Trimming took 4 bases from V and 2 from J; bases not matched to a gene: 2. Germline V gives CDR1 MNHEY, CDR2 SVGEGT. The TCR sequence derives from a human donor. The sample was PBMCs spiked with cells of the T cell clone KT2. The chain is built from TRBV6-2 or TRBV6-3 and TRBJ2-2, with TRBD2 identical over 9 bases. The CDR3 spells CASSFGTSNTGELFF. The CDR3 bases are TGTGCCAGCAGTTTCGGGACTAGCAACACCGGGGAGCTGTTTTTT.